The 8 T cell receptor beta chains in this list originate from one sample, sequenced in a study of CD8 T cells in ankylosing spondylitis. One entry per CDR3 protein, called by TCRdb with MiXCR from the 5' RACE reads. The profile shows some 130,000 distinct CDR3 sequences, about 7.3% of them singletons. The material sequenced was blood, either unsorted or a sorted T cell fraction (not recorded which). The receptors shown here come from a female donor with ankylosing spondylitis or in good health (not recorded which).

This clonotype has more than one count but fewer than ten. This chain uses TRBV20-1 with TRBJ1-2; D might be TRBD1 (5 bases). CDR3 length: 13 residues. Germline-derived CDR1 and CDR2 are DFQATT and SNEGSKA (reference sequence). Trimming stripped 6 bases from V and 7 bases from J, with 18 bases between. The CDR3 DNA follows: TGCAGTGCCCACGGACAAGGGGAGGGTGGCTACACCTTC. Translated, it gives CSAHGQGEGGYTF.

The rearrangement uses TRBV20-1 and TRBJ1-2; D gene ambiguous. Trimming took off 0 bases at V and 4 bases at J, with 9 bases between the two ends. Germline CDR1 is DFQATT and CDR2 is SNEGSKA (reference sequence). The CDR3 contains 13 residues. This chain's CDR3 is CSARDIPSYGYTF. As DNA, the CDR3 is TGCAGTGCTAGAGATATCCCGAGCTATGGCTACACCTTC.

The chain links TRBV29-1 to TRBJ2-5; D is ambiguous. The V and J ends lost 0 bases and 4 bases respectively, with 9 bases between them. Per the germline V gene, CDR1 is SQVTM and CDR2 is ANQGSEA. This CDR3 contains 13 residues. The DNA of the CDR3 is TGCAGCGTTGAAGATAACGGCAGAGAGACCCAGTACTTC. Translation: CSVEDNGRETQYF.

This clonotype was recorded many times. The DNA for the CDR3 is TGCGCCAGCAGCTTGTCGCGGGGCAACAATGAGCAGTTCTTC. The encoded protein is CASSLSRGNNEQFF. This chain connects TRBV5-1 to TRBJ2-1, with D possibly being TRBD2 (6 bases). Between the trimmed V and J ends, which lost 1 base and 5 bases, there was a span of 10 bases. This CDR3 is 14 amino acids long. CDR1 SGHRS and CDR2 YFSETQ come from the germline V gene.

This chain links TRBV30 with TRBJ1-1; no firm D call. Deletions cut 3 bases from V and 6 bases from J, with 8 bases between. CDR3 length equals 11 residues. Germline assignment: CDR1 GTSNPN and CDR2 SVGIG (reference sequence). The CDR3: CAWSAGAEAFF. In nucleotides, the CDR3 is TGTGCCTGGAGCGCTGGAGCTGAAGCTTTCTTT.

This clonotype was counted ten times or more. Here the CDR3 DNA reads TGTGCCAGCAGTTTCGGTGGGGGTGGCACCGGGGAGCTGTTTTTT. Protein product: CASSFGGGGTGELFF. This chain connects TRBV12-3 or TRBV12-4 to TRBJ2-2; the D gene could be TRBD1 or TRBD2 (5 bases each). Trimming removed 3 bases at V and 4 bases at J, with 12 bases between. The CDR3 has 15 residues.

This clonotype was recorded at least ten times. V gene TRBV28 combines with J gene TRBJ2-7, with TRBD1 identical over 9 bases. Losses at the gene ends were 3 bases for V and 7 bases for J; bases not matched to a gene: 10. Germline V gene lookup returns CDR1 MDHEN and CDR2 SYDVKM. The CDR3 runs 15 residues. The CDR3 reads CASSLTGGLVREQYF. The CDR3 DNA reads TGTGCCAGCAGTTTGACAGGGGGTTTGGTGAGGGAGCAGTACTTC.

On this clonotype: It may be a read error: a sequence one base away is much more abundant. This CDR3 is missing its conserved last phenylalanine or tryptophan, likely due to a read error. This chain links TRBV30 with TRBJ1-1; unclear D gene. The V gene's germline CDR1 is GTSNPN and CDR2 SVGIG (reference sequence). Trimming stripped 2 bases from V and 7 bases from J, with 5 bases between. The CDR3 totals 10 residues. The chain's CDR3 is CAWSIGEAFS. The CDR3 DNA follows: TGTGCCTGGAGTATTGGTGAAGCTTTCTCT.